These 10 T cell receptor beta chains share one sample of origin, sequenced in a study of blood T cell repertoires in COVID-19. Produced via immunoSEQ multiplex PCR; TCRdb's table is partial and in-frame only. The sample holds about 98,000 clones, 82% seen once. The sample consisted of peripheral blood. Source of these receptors: a man aged 70 or older with active or convalescent COVID-19.

The chain links TRBV20-1 to TRBJ1-5; no reliable D call. The V gene's germline CDR1 is DFQATT and CDR2 SNEGSKA (reference sequence). This CDR3 is 13 amino acids long. The V gene lost 3 bases and the J gene lost 5 bases, with 11 bases spanning the gap. DNA for the CDR3: TGCAGTGCTAGTTCGGGAGCAGATCAGCCCCAGCATTTT. This codes for CSASSGADQPQHF.

This clone was detected only once. This rearrangement joins TRBV6-6 to TRBJ1-2; 7 positions match TRBD1. The length of the CDR3 is 13 residues. Looked up from germline, CDR1 is MNHNY and CDR2 is SVGAGI (reference sequence). Trimming took 5 bases from V and 5 from J; bases not matched to a gene: 5. CDR3 amino acids: CASSKTRGYGYTF. CDR3 sequence (DNA): TGTGCCAGCAGTAAAACCAGGGGGTATGGCTACACCTTC.

The chain carries TRBV7-2 and TRBJ2-7; 10 nucleotides line up with TRBD2. Germline V gene data show CDR1 as SGHTA and CDR2 as FQGNSA. This CDR3 contains 16 residues. Trimming took 5 bases from V and 4 from J; bases not matched to a gene: 11. CDR3 coding DNA: TGTGCCAGCAGCGGGGGACTAGCGCGCTCCCAGTACGAGCAGTACTTC. Its translation: CASSGGLARSQYEQYF. Full variable domain (outside the CDR3, taken from reference TRBV7-2 and TRBJ2-7): GAGVSQSPSNKVTEKGKDVELRCDPISGHTALYWYRQSLGQGLEFLIYFQGNSAPDKSGLPSDRFSAERTGGSVSTLTIQRTQQEDSAVYLCASSGGLARSQYEQYFGPGTRLTVT.

The chain combines TRBV11-3 with TRBJ1-1; D gene uncertain. Germline CDR1 is SGHNT and CDR2 is YENEEA. The V end lost 0 bases, the J end lost 5 bases, and 10 bases lay between the germline ends. The CDR3 is 14 amino acids. As DNA, the CDR3 is TGTGCCAGCAGCTTAGAGTACGGAGGGACTGAAGCTTTCTTT. It codes for CASSLEYGGTEAFF.

The chain has TRBV5-1 and TRBJ2-1; 7 nucleotides align to TRBD2. V gave up 3 bases and J gave up 4 bases; unmatched junction bases: 1. Germline V gives CDR1 SGHRS, CDR2 YFSETQ. The CDR3 covers 13 residues. The CDR3 DNA sequence: TGCGCCAGCAGCTGGGGAGGGTACAATGAGCAGTTCTTC. Its translation: CASSWGGYNEQFF. Variable domain in full (rest from reference TRBV5-1 and TRBJ2-1): KAGVTQTPRYLIKTRGQQVTLSCSPISGHRSVSWYQQTPGQGLQFLFEYFSETQRNKGNFPGRFSGRQFSNSRSEMNVSTLELGDSALYLCASSWGGYNEQFFGPGTRLTVL.

The chain uses TRBV6-5 and TRBJ1-3; TRBD1 matches 9 bases. CDR3 length equals 15 residues. The V gene end was trimmed by 6 bases and the J gene end by 4 bases; junction bases not matched to a gene: 7. Germline V gives CDR1 MNHEY, CDR2 SVGAGI. The CDR3, as DNA: TGTGCCAGCAGATATTCGGACAGGGGAGGAAACACCATATATTTT. This codes for CASRYSDRGGNTIYF.

The chain links TRBV18 to TRBJ2-2; maybe TRBD2 (6 bases). Per the germline V gene, CDR1 is KGHSH and CDR2 is LQKENI. V lost 3 bases and J 1 base, leaving 9 bases between the germline ends. There are 15 residues in the CDR3. The CDR3 is CASSPQAGNTGELFF. In DNA, the CDR3 is TGTGCCAGCTCACCCCAAGCGGGGAACACCGGGGAGCTGTTTTTT.

V and J are TRBV7-6 and TRBJ2-7; D may be TRBD1 (6 bases). The CDR3 sequence is 15 residues long. V lost 5 bases, J lost 4 bases, and 18 bases lay in between. Germline-derived CDR1 and CDR2 are SGHVS and FNYEAQ. The CDR3 sequence is CASSPVPTGLYEQYF. CDR3 nucleotide sequence: TGTGCCAGCAGCCCCGTACCTACAGGGCTTTACGAGCAGTACTTC.

V usage is TRBV5-1 and J usage is TRBJ2-6, with 8 bases aligning to TRBD1. The V segment lost 0 bases and the J segment 9 bases; nucleotides outside the gene matches: 5. The CDR3 is 15 amino acids. Germline CDR1 SGHRS, CDR2 YFSETQ. The CDR3 DNA reads as TGCGCCAGCAGCTTGGGGACAGGGCTGGACAACGTCCTGACTTTC. Translated, it gives CASSLGTGLDNVLTF. The full variable domain, completed using reference TRBV5-1 and TRBJ2-6, is KAGVTQTPRYLIKTRGQQVTLSCSPISGHRSVSWYQQTPGQGLQFLFEYFSETQRNKGNFPGRFSGRQFSNSRSEMNVSTLELGDSALYLCASSLGTGLDNVLTFGAGSRLTVL.

The J gene is TRBJ2-5, the V gene TRBV18; TRBD2 is a possible D gene (6 bases). Germline CDR1 reads KGHSH; CDR2 reads LQKENI. This CDR3 region has 12 residues. Trimming took 5 bases from V and 5 from J, leaving 9 bases between them. CDR3 in DNA: TGTGCCAGCTCAGGGAGGCGGGAGACCCAGTACTTC. Its protein is CASSGRRETQYF.